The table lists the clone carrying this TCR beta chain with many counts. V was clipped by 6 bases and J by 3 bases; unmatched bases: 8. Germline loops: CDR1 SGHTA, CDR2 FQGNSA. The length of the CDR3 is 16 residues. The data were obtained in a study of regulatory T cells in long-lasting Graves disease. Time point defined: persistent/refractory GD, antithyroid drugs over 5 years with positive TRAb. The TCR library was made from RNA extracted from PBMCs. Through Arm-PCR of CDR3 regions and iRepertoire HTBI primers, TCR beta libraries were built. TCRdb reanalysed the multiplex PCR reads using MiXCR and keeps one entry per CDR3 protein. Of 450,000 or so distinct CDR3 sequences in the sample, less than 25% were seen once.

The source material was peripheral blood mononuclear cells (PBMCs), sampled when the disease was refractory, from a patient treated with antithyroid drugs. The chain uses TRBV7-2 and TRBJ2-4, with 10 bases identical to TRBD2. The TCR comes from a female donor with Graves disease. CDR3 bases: TGTGCCAGCAGTCGTAGGACTAGCGGTGGCAAAAACATTCAGTACTTC. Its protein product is CASSRRTSGGKNIQYF. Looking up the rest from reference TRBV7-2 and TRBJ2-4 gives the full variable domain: GAGVSQSPSNKVTEKGKDVELRCDPISGHTALYWYRQSLGQGLEFLIYFQGNSAPDKSGLPSDRFSAERTGGSVSTLTIQRTQQEDSAVYLCASSRRTSGGKNIQYFGAGTRLSVL.